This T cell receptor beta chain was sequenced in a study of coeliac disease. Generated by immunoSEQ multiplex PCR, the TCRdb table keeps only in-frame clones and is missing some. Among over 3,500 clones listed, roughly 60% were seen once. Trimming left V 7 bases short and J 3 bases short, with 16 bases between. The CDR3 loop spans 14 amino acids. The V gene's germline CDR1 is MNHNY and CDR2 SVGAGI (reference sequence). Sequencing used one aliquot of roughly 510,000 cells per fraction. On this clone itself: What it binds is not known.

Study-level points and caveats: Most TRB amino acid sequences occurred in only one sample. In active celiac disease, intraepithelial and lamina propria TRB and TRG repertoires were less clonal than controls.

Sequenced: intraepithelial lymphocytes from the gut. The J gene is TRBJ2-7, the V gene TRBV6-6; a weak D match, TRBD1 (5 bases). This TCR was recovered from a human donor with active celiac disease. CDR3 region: CASNRHIQDYEQYF. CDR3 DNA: TGTGCCAGCAATCGCCATATACAGGACTACGAGCAGTACTTC.